This TCR beta chain was sequenced during a study of T cell changes during pregnancy in multiple sclerosis. Measured with immunoSEQ multiplex PCR; TCRdb has only the in-frame clones, and not every one. This table has 30,000 or so clones, roughly 89% appearing once. From germline, CDR1 is MDHEN and CDR2 SYDVKM. The V and J ends lost 3 bases and 4 bases, in that order; junction bases with no gene match: 10. This CDR3 has 16 amino acids. Material: CD8+ T cells from peripheral blood mononuclear cells, obtained in the second trimester of pregnancy. V usage is TRBV28 and J usage is TRBJ2-3; TRBD1 matches at 7 bases. The clonotype comes from a female donor with multiple sclerosis, enrolled in a pregnancy study. CDR3 amino acids: CASSFVTGVVADTQYF. The DNA for the CDR3 is TGTGCCAGCAGTTTCGTAACAGGGGTGGTGGCAGATACGCAGTATTTT.